This T cell receptor (beta chain) was observed in a study of blood T cell repertoires in COVID-19. Turning to the study itself: From the United States, Italy and Spain came samples of acute and convalescent COVID-19. PBMCs, B-cell-depleted T cells, or T cells were the source of the cDNA or gDNA that made up the material.

Methods used by the authors: Reference gene primer amplification yielded estimated nucleated cell counts. Assay used: immunoSEQ multiplex PCR; TCRdb lists only in-frame clones, some missing. That table supplies the V and J calls and clone size; D and trimming were determined from the DNA. The sample holds over 200,000 clones, over 80% seen once. The germline V gene encodes CDR1 SGHTA and CDR2 FQGNSA. J was trimmed by 4 bases and V by 5 bases; bases with no gene match: 8. The CDR3 sequence is 15 residues long. The sequencing input was peripheral blood. This TCR was recovered from a human donor in a cohort sampled during active COVID-19. The rearrangement links TRBV7-2 to TRBJ2-7; 10 bases align to TRBD2. CDR3 nucleotide sequence: TGTGCCAGCAGCCGTTCGGGGACTAGCGTATACGAGCAGTACTTC. Translating gives CASSRSGTSVYEQYF.